The source of this T cell receptor (beta chain) is a study of shared clonotypes between healthy human individuals (dated by TCRdb to 2019 to 2021). Background for the entire study: A few men and two women, aged 18 to 49 years, made up the cohort. To estimate repertoire size and how much clonotypes are shared between individuals, the study performed deep sequencing of blood TCR repertoires from 4 to 6 healthy adults. To increase sequencing depth and limit assay-specific biases, TCR repertoire library preparation and sequencing were carried out by different laboratories using diverse techniques. Per donor, leukapheresis produced somewhere between about 0.85 and 9.5 billion PBMCs. The investigation overall reported the following: Because the study included only a small number of donors, the genetic and exposure-history diversity represented was limited. Pairwise subsampling led to the expectation that sequencing depth would affect the degree of clonotype sharing among donors. Sampling was restricted to blood, and TCR repertoires in tissues likely differ from the TCR repertoires found in blood.

Worth noting for this clone: What antigen it recognizes has not been identified. Base-call qualities are not available, and no considerably larger clone is one nucleotide away. Other DNA sequences in this sample translate to the same CDR3.

From V the trimming removes 2 bases and from J it removes 5 bases, while the gene matches leave 2 bases of the junction unaccounted for. Spanning cysteine to phenylalanine, the CDR3 consists of 15 amino acids. Only the CDR3 part of the read is kept: 45 bases, read in frame from the first base. For CDR1 and CDR2, the germline V gene lists SGHRS and YFSETQ. TCR CDR3 regions were amplified from genomic DNA by multiplex PCR using the deep immunoSEQ assay. Extracted genomic DNA from each cell subset was distributed evenly across all wells of several immunoSEQ 96-well plates, and each plate was treated as a replicate. For unsorted PBMC, each replicate PCR was loaded with approximately 300 ng genomic DNA, equivalent to 30,000 or so T cell genomes. Ten immunoSEQ deep assay plates were used to sequence unsorted PBMC genomic DNA. Purified libraries were measured with a Qubit 3.0 fluorometer, size-checked on a Bioanalyzer 2100, and measured again with the KAPA Library Quantification kit. Each immunoSEQ 96-well plate was sequenced on its own single-read 150-cycle Illumina NextSeq 550 flow cell. The authors' analysis ran thus. Because the immunoSEQ output held only junctional sequences and lacked quality scores, the filtering could not match the filtering applied to full-length reads. To assign V/J genes and CDR3, sequences were annotated using PyIR, a Python wrapper for IgBLAST v1.9, with IMGT germline references. Reads were filtered out if the reads had weak V/J assignments (E-value above 1e-6), no CDR3, stop codons, out-of-frame junctions, or ambiguous translated residues. A V3J clonotype was defined by an identical inferred V gene, J gene, and CDR3 amino acid sequence. To compute the percentage overlap between repertoires, the number of shared unique clonotypes was divided by the size of the smaller repertoire. Richness of each repertoire was evaluated using RTK rarefaction, the Chao1 estimator, and Recon v2.1 estimates of unobserved clonotypes. Here the immuneACCESS table is served through TCRdb, limited to in-frame sequences with V and J called. Missing clones are a known gap in these copies; in checked studies unresolved V genes cover under half, and the rest lacks a known reason. Clone size and V and J calls were adopted from that table, with D and trimming inferred from the DNA. The sample records a few hundred thousand clones, around 80% of which are singletons. Around 13% of the sample is taken by the ten largest.

Donors were healthy HIV-negative adults with no recently reported acute infections or vaccinations. Only Caucasian adults living in Nashville, Tennessee, USA were represented among the donors. For unsorted samples, tens of millions of PBMCs were counted, and genomic DNA was extracted using the QIAamp DNA Blood Mini kit. After blood collection by leukapheresis, PBMCs were isolated using Ficoll-Histopaque density gradient centrifugation and then cryopreserved in the vapor phase of liquid nitrogen. The V gene is TRBV5-1 and the J gene is TRBJ2-2, with 11 bases matching TRBD2. The specimen sequenced was PBMCs. This TCR derives from a woman aged 35 to 49 in good health. Some clones in this sample may be carry-over from other donors' samples. The sequenced DNA is TGCGCCAGCAGCTTTACTAGCGGGAGAACCGGGGAGCTGTTTTTT. The resulting protein is CASSFTSGRTGELFF. The reference TRBV5-1 and TRBJ2-2 proteins fill in what lies around the CDR3, so the full variable domain reads KAGVTQTPRYLIKTRGQQVTLSCSPISGHRSVSWYQQTPGQGLQFLFEYFSETQRNKGNFPGRFSGRQFSNSRSEMNVSTLELGDSALYLCASSFTSGRTGELFFGEGSRLTVL.